This T cell receptor (beta chain) was identified during a study of blood T cell repertoires in COVID-19. The study recruited people aged roughly 18 to 95 years across approximately 25 US areas. CDR1 GTSNPN and CDR2 SVGIG come from the germline V gene (reference sequence). The CDR3 covers 14 residues. V lost 0 bases and J lost 5; bases outside the gene matches: 5. Per the original data handling: Nucleated cell number was recorded as an estimate derived from reference gene primer amplification. TCRdb's copy holds only in-frame clones and misses some; the assay was immunoSEQ multiplex PCR. The DNA gave D and trimming, while V, J and clone size come from that table. The sample has a few hundred thousand clones; roughly nine tenths are singletons.

This sequence was found in a man between 18 and 29 years old who had recovered from COVID-19. The rearrangement links TRBV30 to TRBJ2-7; 9 bases match TRBD1. Sequenced: PBMCs or T cells enriched from blood (not recorded which). The CDR3 reads CAWSVGTGQHEQYF. CDR3 in DNA: TGTGCCTGGAGTGTAGGGACAGGGCAACACGAGCAGTACTTC.